These T cell receptor beta chains were read from a single sample in a study of shared clonotypes between healthy human individuals. Sequenced by immunoSEQ multiplex PCR; TCRdb stores in-frame clones only, minus some. The data contain 2 million to 2.5 million clones, about 94% of them seen just once; the ten biggest clones take up roughly 1.1%. Sequenced input: naive CD8+ T cells sorted from blood. Receptor source: a man between 18 and 29 years old in good health. Both conserved end residues are part of each CDR3. The D gene is left open where the match is weak. Only part of the rows carry a size: once, few, many, or a class if the clone is expanded.

D	size	J	V	DNA	CDR3
-	-	TRBJ2-7	TRBV10-3	TGTGCCATCGGGGGGCTGGGCTACGAGCAGTACTTC	CAIGGLGYEQYF
TRBD1	once	TRBJ1-4	TRBV7-9	TGTGCCAGCAGCTTCCCTCCGGGACAGGATAATGAAAAACTGTTTTTT	CASSFPPGQDNEKLFF
-	-	TRBJ2-7	TRBV19	TGTGCCAGTAGTATAGGGATACAGGGCTACGAGCAGTACTTC	CASSIGIQGYEQYF
TRBD1	-	TRBJ2-5	TRBV28	TGTGCCAGCAGTCCCACCGGGACAGGGCTTCAAGAGACCCAGTACTTC	CASSPTGTGLQETQYF
-	-	TRBJ1-4	TRBV15	TGTGCCACCAGCAGAGGCCAGTTATTTGAAAAACTGTTTTTT	CATSRGQLFEKLFF
-	-	TRBJ2-7	TRBV6-1	TGTGCCAGCAGTGAGACCAGGGCCCCCAAATACGAGCAGTACTTC	CASSETRAPKYEQYF
TRBD2	-	TRBJ2-5	TRBV27	TGTGCCAGCAGTACTACTAGCGGGGGCGTGGGGTACCAAGAGACCCAGTACTTC	CASSTTSGGVGYQETQYF
TRBD1	-	TRBJ2-2	TRBV11-2	TGTGCCAGCAGCTTAGTAGGGGGCGTGACCGGGGAGCTGTTTTTT	CASSLVGGVTGELFF
TRBD2	once	TRBJ2-1	TRBV2	TGTGCCAGCAGTGAAGCTTTGGGACTAGCGGGACGAAAATCCTACAATGAGCAGTTCTTC	CASSEALGLAGRKSYNEQFF
-	-	TRBJ2-1	TRBV25-1	TGTGCCAGCTGGGGGGACACCTACAATGAGCAGTTCTTC	CASWGDTYNEQFF
TRBD1	-	TRBJ2-1	TRBV10-3	TGTGCCATCAGTGAGGCGGGGACAGGGAAAGGGGACAGCAATGAGCAGTTCTTC	CAISEAGTGKGDSNEQFF
TRBD1	-	TRBJ1-1	TRBV7-9	TGTGCCAGCAGTCCCACAGGGGCGGGCACTGAAGCTTTCTTT	CASSPTGAGTEAFF
TRBD1	-	TRBJ2-5	TRBV11-2	TGTGCCAGCAGCCATAACCGGGACAGGGAAGAGACCCAGTACTTC	CASSHNRDREETQYF
-	-	TRBJ2-1	TRBV19	TGTGCCAGTAGGTATGCAGGGGAAGGGTACAATGAGCAGTTCTTC	CASRYAGEGYNEQFF
-	-	TRBJ1-1	TRBV7-9	TGTGCCAGCAGCTCAATACAGGGCGCTGAAGCTTTCTTT	CASSSIQGAEAFF
-	-	TRBJ2-7	TRBV7-9	TGTGCCAGCAGCTTAGAAGGGCCCGAGCAGTACTTC	CASSLEGPEQYF
TRBD1	-	TRBJ2-7	TRBV28	TGTGCCAGCAGTTTACCTTGGGACAGCAGCTCCTACGAGCAGTACTTC	CASSLPWDSSSYEQYF
TRBD1	-	TRBJ2-7	TRBV6-5	TGTGCCAGCAGTTACTCGACGGGACAGCGCTCCTACGAGCAGTACTTC	CASSYSTGQRSYEQYF
-	-	TRBJ1-2	TRBV5-1	TGCGCCAGCAGCTTGGACTGGCGGGACAATCCGGAAGGCTACACCTTC	CASSLDWRDNPEGYTF
TRBD2	-	TRBJ2-7	TRBV11-2	TGTGCCAGCAGCTTAACTAGCGGGTCTTCCTACGAGCAGTACTTC	CASSLTSGSSYEQYF
-	-	TRBJ2-2	TRBV28	TGTGCCAGCAGTTTGACAGGGAACACCGGGGAGCTGTTTTTT	CASSLTGNTGELFF
TRBD2	-	TRBJ2-1	TRBV9	TGTGCCAGCAGCCCCCTCCTCGCGGGAGGGCCACAGTTCTTC	CASSPLLAGGPQFF
TRBD2	-	TRBJ2-6	TRBV7-9	TGTGCCAGCAGCTGGCGGCTAGCGGGAGGAGGTGGGGCCAACGTCCTGACTTTC	CASSWRLAGGGGANVLTF
-	-	TRBJ2-5	TRBV10-2	TGCGCCAGCAGTGAGTTCTGGGAAGAGACCCAGTACTTC	CASSEFWEETQYF
TRBD2	-	TRBJ2-1	TRBV27	TGTGCCAGCAGAACCGGTGCCGGGACTAGCGGGATCGATGAGCAGTTCTTC	CASRTGAGTSGIDEQFF
-	-	TRBJ2-7	TRBV5-4	TGTGCCAGCAGTGGAGAGACAGCCGCCTACGAGCAGTACTTC	CASSGETAAYEQYF
TRBD2	-	TRBJ2-1	TRBV9	TGTGCCAGCAGCGTAGCTCTGGGACTAGCACTCGATGAGCAGTTCTTC	CASSVALGLALDEQFF
-	-	TRBJ2-5	TRBV18	TGTGCCAGCTCACCAAGGGTTTTGGAGACCCAGTACTTC	CASSPRVLETQYF
-	once	TRBJ2-1	TRBV7-9	TGTGCCAGCAGCTTAGTACTAGACAATGAGCAGTTCTTC	CASSLVLDNEQFF
-	once	TRBJ2-3	TRBV5-1	TGCGCCAGCAGCCCAGCGTCTGGCACAGATACGCAGTATTTT	CASSPASGTDTQYF
-	-	TRBJ2-7	TRBV5-6	TGTGCCAGCAGCGGAAGAGGGGAATGGTCCTACGAGCAGTACTTC	CASSGRGEWSYEQYF
TRBD1	-	TRBJ2-3	TRBV10-1	TGCGCCAGCAGGGACAGGGGACTACGCACAGATACGCAGTATTTT	CASRDRGLRTDTQYF
-	-	TRBJ2-5	TRBV5-1	TGCGCCAGCAGCCCCGGGACATTGCTCCAAGAGACCCAGTACTTC	CASSPGTLLQETQYF
-	-	TRBJ2-1	TRBV6-4	TGTGCCAGCAGTGAACGAGGATACAATGAGCAGTTCTTC	CASSERGYNEQFF
-	once	TRBJ2-1	TRBV7-9	TGTGCCAGCACCCGTCGGCTTGGAGCGGACAATGAGCAGTTCTTC	CASTRRLGADNEQFF
TRBD2	-	TRBJ2-3	TRBV27	TGTGCCAGCAGTCCGGGGACTAGCGGGTCACGCACAGATACGCAGTATTTT	CASSPGTSGSRTDTQYF
TRBD1	-	TRBJ2-7	TRBV6-1	TGTGCCAGCAGTGATGGACAGGGCTACGAGCAGTACTTC	CASSDGQGYEQYF
-	-	TRBJ1-1	TRBV7-9	TGTGCCAGCAGCCCTCTCGCTGAAGCTTTCTTT	CASSPLAEAFF
-	-	TRBJ1-1	TRBV27	TGTGCCAGCAGTCCCCTCGTGTCAACGAACACTGAAGCTTTCTTT	CASSPLVSTNTEAFF
-	-	TRBJ1-1	TRBV6-5	TGTGCCAGCAGCCCTGAGGCAGGGGCGGGTGAAGCTTTCTTT	CASSPEAGAGEAFF
-	few	TRBJ1-5	TRBV27	TGTGCCAGCAGTTCCACCGGGACATCGAATCAGCCCCAGCATTTT	CASSSTGTSNQPQHF
-	-	TRBJ2-7	TRBV7-9	TGTGCCAGCAGCTTAGCTTTTTCCTACGAGCAGTACTTC	CASSLAFSYEQYF
TRBD2	-	TRBJ2-1	TRBV6-9	TGTGCCAGCAGCCATTCTAGCGGGAGGAACAATGAGCAGTTCTTC	CASSHSSGRNNEQFF
-	-	TRBJ2-1	TRBV19	TGTGCCAGTAGTATAGGCCTATACAATGAGCAGTTCTTC	CASSIGLYNEQFF
-	-	TRBJ2-1	TRBV13	TGTGCCAGCAGCCCCGAGGAGTTCTACAATGAGCAGTTCTTC	CASSPEEFYNEQFF
TRBD1	few	TRBJ1-6	TRBV4-1	TGCGCCAGCAGCCAAGATCAACAGGGGGGTAATTCACCCCTCCACTTT	CASSQDQQGGNSPLHF